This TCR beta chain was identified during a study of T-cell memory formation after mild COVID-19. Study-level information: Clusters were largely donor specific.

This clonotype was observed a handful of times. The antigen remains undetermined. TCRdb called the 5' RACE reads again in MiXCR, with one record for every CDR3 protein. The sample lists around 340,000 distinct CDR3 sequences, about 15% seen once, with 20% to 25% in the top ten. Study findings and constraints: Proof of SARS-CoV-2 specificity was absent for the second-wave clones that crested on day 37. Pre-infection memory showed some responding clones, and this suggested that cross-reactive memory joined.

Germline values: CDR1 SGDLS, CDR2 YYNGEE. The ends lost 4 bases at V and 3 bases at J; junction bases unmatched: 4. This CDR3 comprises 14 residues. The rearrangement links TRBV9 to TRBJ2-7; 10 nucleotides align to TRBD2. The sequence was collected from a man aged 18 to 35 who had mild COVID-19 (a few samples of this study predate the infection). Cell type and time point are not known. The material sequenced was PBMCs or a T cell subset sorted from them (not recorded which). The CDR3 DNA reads TGTGCCAGCAGCCCAGGACTAGCGGACTACGAGCAGTACTTC. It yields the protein CASSPGLADYEQYF.